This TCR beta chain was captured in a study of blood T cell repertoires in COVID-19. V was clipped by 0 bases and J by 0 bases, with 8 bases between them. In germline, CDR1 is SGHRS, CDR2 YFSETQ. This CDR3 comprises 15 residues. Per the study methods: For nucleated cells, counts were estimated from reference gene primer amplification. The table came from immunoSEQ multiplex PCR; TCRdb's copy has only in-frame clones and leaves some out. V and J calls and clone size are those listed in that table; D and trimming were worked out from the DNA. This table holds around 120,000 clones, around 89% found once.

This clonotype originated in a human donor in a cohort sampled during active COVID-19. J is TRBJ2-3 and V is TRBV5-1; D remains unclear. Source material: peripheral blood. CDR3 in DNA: TGCGCCAGCAGCTTGGGAAGCGCCAGCACAGATACGCAGTATTTT. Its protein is CASSLGSASTDTQYF.